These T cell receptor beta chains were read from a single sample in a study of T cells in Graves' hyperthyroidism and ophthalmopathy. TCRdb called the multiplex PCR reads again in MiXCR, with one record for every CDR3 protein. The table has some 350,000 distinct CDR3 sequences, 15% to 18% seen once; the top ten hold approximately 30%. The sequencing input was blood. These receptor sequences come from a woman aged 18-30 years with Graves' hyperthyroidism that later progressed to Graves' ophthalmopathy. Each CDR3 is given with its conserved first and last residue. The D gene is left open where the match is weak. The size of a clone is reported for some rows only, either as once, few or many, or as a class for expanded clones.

CDR3nt: TGCAGTGCTGCGGTTCTGGGGGGCGGAAACACCATATATTTT; CDR3aa: CSAAVLGGGNTIYF; v_gene: TRBV20-1; j_gene: TRBJ1-3; d_gene: NA; len: 14; abundance: many
CDR3nt: TGTGCCAGCACCCTCTTGGGCAATGAGCAGTTCTTC; CDR3aa: CASTLLGNEQFF; v_gene: TRBV7-2; j_gene: TRBJ2-1; d_gene: NA; len: 12; abundance: many
CDR3nt: TGTGCCTGGAGGGGAAACACAGATACGCAGTATTTT; CDR3aa: CAWRGNTDTQYF; v_gene: TRBV30; j_gene: TRBJ2-3; d_gene: NA; len: 12; abundance: many
CDR3nt: TGTGCCAGCAGTTTAGCGATGACTACCGGGGGAAAAACAGATACGCAGTATTTT; CDR3aa: CASSLAMTTGGKTDTQYF; v_gene: TRBV12-3/TRBV12-4; j_gene: TRBJ2-3; d_gene: NA; len: 18; abundance: NA
CDR3nt: TGTGCCAGCAGTCCCTTGACTAGCGGGAAGACAGATACGCAGTATTTT; CDR3aa: CASSPLTSGKTDTQYF; v_gene: TRBV7-6; j_gene: TRBJ2-3; d_gene: TRBD2; len: 16; abundance: many
CDR3nt: TGTGCCAGCAGTTTAAGGGCCCAAGGGGAGCAGTACTTC; CDR3aa: CASSLRAQGEQYF; v_gene: TRBV27; j_gene: TRBJ2-7; d_gene: NA; len: 13; abundance: many
CDR3nt: TGTGCCAGCAGCTCCATTATTACCCTCGACAGGTTAACGAACACTGAAGCTTTCTTT; CDR3aa: CASSSIITLDRLTNTEAFF; v_gene: TRBV7-9; j_gene: TRBJ1-1; d_gene: NA; len: 19; abundance: few
CDR3nt: TGCGCTAGCGCACTAGCGGGACTGAAGGGGGAGAACACCGGGGAGCTGTTTTTT; CDR3aa: CASALAGLKGENTGELFF; v_gene: TRBV4-1; j_gene: TRBJ2-2; d_gene: TRBD2; len: 18; abundance: few
CDR3nt: TGTGCCAGCAGTTTATCGGGACAGGAGAACACTGAAGCTTTCTTT; CDR3aa: CASSLSGQENTEAFF; v_gene: TRBV6-5; j_gene: TRBJ1-1; d_gene: TRBD1; len: 15; abundance: NA
CDR3nt: TGTGCCAGCAGCCCTTTTCATATCTATGGCTACACCTTC; CDR3aa: CASSPFHIYGYTF; v_gene: TRBV5-6; j_gene: TRBJ1-2; d_gene: NA; len: 13; abundance: NA
CDR3nt: TGTGCCAGCAGCCCCTTGCCCCCAGGGGCGCCTGGGGCCAACGTCCTGACTTTC; CDR3aa: CASSPLPPGAPGANVLTF; v_gene: TRBV6-2/TRBV6-3; j_gene: TRBJ2-6; d_gene: NA; len: 18; abundance: NA
CDR3nt: TGTGCCAGCAGTTTGAGTCTCACGAACACTGAAGCTTTCTTT; CDR3aa: CASSLSLTNTEAFF; v_gene: TRBV12-3/TRBV12-4; j_gene: TRBJ1-1; d_gene: NA; len: 14; abundance: many
CDR3nt: TGCGCCAGCAGCGGGAGGCGGGAGGTAACCTACAATGAGCAGTTCTTC; CDR3aa: CASSGRREVTYNEQFF; v_gene: TRBV5-1; j_gene: TRBJ2-1; d_gene: TRBD2; len: 16; abundance: NA
CDR3nt: TGCAGCGTTGAAGGGGACCGGGACTGGGGCTACAATGAGCAGTTCTTC; CDR3aa: CSVEGDRDWGYNEQFF; v_gene: TRBV29-1; j_gene: TRBJ2-1; d_gene: NA; len: 16; abundance: many
CDR3nt: TGTGCCAGCAGTTTGGAGAGGGCGCATGGCTACACCTTC; CDR3aa: CASSLERAHGYTF; v_gene: TRBV12-3/TRBV12-4; j_gene: TRBJ1-2; d_gene: NA; len: 13; abundance: many
CDR3nt: TGTGCCAGCAGAAACAGGGGGGCCTACGAGCAGTACTTC; CDR3aa: CASRNRGAYEQYF; v_gene: TRBV6-2/TRBV6-3; j_gene: TRBJ2-7; d_gene: TRBD1; len: 13; abundance: many
CDR3nt: TGTGCCAGCAGCAAGGGTAGGGGATTTCAAGAGACCCAGTACTTC; CDR3aa: CASSKGRGFQETQYF; v_gene: TRBV28; j_gene: TRBJ2-5; d_gene: NA; len: 15; abundance: many
CDR3nt: TGTGCCAGTGGTTCTAGCTCCTACGAGCAGTACTTC; CDR3aa: CASGSSSYEQYF; v_gene: TRBV12-3/TRBV12-4; j_gene: TRBJ2-7; d_gene: NA; len: 12; abundance: many
CDR3nt: TGTGCCAGCCTGTCCGGGATGGGACACAATGAGCAGTTCTTC; CDR3aa: CASLSGMGHNEQFF; v_gene: TRBV13; j_gene: TRBJ2-1; d_gene: NA; len: 14; abundance: NA
CDR3nt: TGTGCCAGCAGGAAACTAGCGGGAGGTGGGACCCAGTACTTC; CDR3aa: CASRKLAGGGTQYF; v_gene: TRBV28; j_gene: TRBJ2-5; d_gene: TRBD2; len: 14; abundance: few
CDR3nt: TGTGCCAGCAGTCTTCGCGAAGAGGGGCTCTATGGCTACACCTTC; CDR3aa: CASSLREEGLYGYTF; v_gene: TRBV6-1; j_gene: TRBJ1-2; d_gene: NA; len: 15; abundance: many
CDR3nt: TGTGCCACCGCCCGGGGGAGCTCCTACGAGCAGTACTTC; CDR3aa: CATARGSSYEQYF; v_gene: TRBV27; j_gene: TRBJ2-7; d_gene: NA; len: 13; abundance: many
CDR3nt: TGCGCCAGCAGCCAAGGGCCTCGAAGGGGGAATGAGCAGTTCTTC; CDR3aa: CASSQGPRRGNEQFF; v_gene: TRBV4-3; j_gene: TRBJ2-1; d_gene: NA; len: 15; abundance: NA
CDR3nt: TGCAGCGTTGATGAGGGGCTGAACACTGAAGCTTTCTTT; CDR3aa: CSVDEGLNTEAFF; v_gene: TRBV29-1; j_gene: TRBJ1-1; d_gene: NA; len: 13; abundance: NA
CDR3nt: TGCGCCAGCAGTAGACAGGGGAAGGAAGGCGAGCAGTACTTC; CDR3aa: CASSRQGKEGEQYF; v_gene: TRBV10-1; j_gene: TRBJ2-7; d_gene: TRBD1; len: 14; abundance: NA
CDR3nt: TGCAGCGTTGAAAAAAGCCAGAGCGGGAGGGACGAGCAGTACTTC; CDR3aa: CSVEKSQSGRDEQYF; v_gene: TRBV29-1; j_gene: TRBJ2-7; d_gene: TRBD2; len: 15; abundance: many
CDR3nt: TGTGCCAGCAGCCAAGTCGGGGCGGGCGGGAACACTGAAGCTTTCTTT; CDR3aa: CASSQVGAGGNTEAFF; v_gene: TRBV4-2; j_gene: TRBJ1-1; d_gene: NA; len: 16; abundance: many
CDR3nt: TGCAGTGCTAGAGTAGCTCCTGACTCTGGAAACACCATATATTTT; CDR3aa: CSARVAPDSGNTIYF; v_gene: TRBV20-1; j_gene: TRBJ1-3; d_gene: NA; len: 15; abundance: few
CDR3nt: TGTGCCAGCAGTTTATCGGGACAGGGGAACATTCAGTACTTC; CDR3aa: CASSLSGQGNIQYF; v_gene: TRBV27; j_gene: TRBJ2-4; d_gene: TRBD1; len: 14; abundance: NA
CDR3nt: TGTGCCAGCAGCCAAGAACTAGCGGGAGTTTCAGGGGAGCAGTACTTC; CDR3aa: CASSQELAGVSGEQYF; v_gene: TRBV3-1; j_gene: TRBJ2-7; d_gene: TRBD2; len: 16; abundance: many
CDR3nt: TGTGCCATCAGCGATACAACCACTGAAGCTTTCTTT; CDR3aa: CAISDTTTEAFF; v_gene: TRBV10-3; j_gene: TRBJ1-1; d_gene: NA; len: 12; abundance: NA
CDR3nt: TGTGCCAGCAGTTCCCCCCGCGGACAGGGTTGGGCCGGGGAGCTGTTTTTT; CDR3aa: CASSSPRGQGWAGELFF; v_gene: TRBV28; j_gene: TRBJ2-2; d_gene: TRBD1; len: 17; abundance: NA
CDR3nt: TGTGCCAGCTCACCGACAGGGGGCTCACCCTATGGCTACACCTTC; CDR3aa: CASSPTGGSPYGYTF; v_gene: TRBV18; j_gene: TRBJ1-2; d_gene: TRBD1; len: 15; abundance: many
CDR3nt: TGTGCCAGCAGCCCTTCGACAGTATCCTACGAGCAGTACTTC; CDR3aa: CASSPSTVSYEQYF; v_gene: TRBV7-9; j_gene: TRBJ2-7; d_gene: NA; len: 14; abundance: NA
CDR3nt: TGTGCCAGCAGTTTGGGGAACACAGATACGCAGTATTTT; CDR3aa: CASSLGNTDTQYF; v_gene: TRBV12-3/TRBV12-4; j_gene: TRBJ2-3; d_gene: NA; len: 13; abundance: many
CDR3nt: TGTGCCAGCAGTCCCGCGTGGGGCGGAGCCGCGCTCGAGCAGTACTTC; CDR3aa: CASSPAWGGAALEQYF; v_gene: TRBV27; j_gene: TRBJ2-7; d_gene: NA; len: 16; abundance: many
CDR3nt: TGCAGTGCTAGAGGGGGGAAAAGACTAGCGGGACAGAGGGCCCCTCCTCATGAGCAGTTCTTC; CDR3aa: CSARGGKRLAGQRAPPHEQFF; v_gene: TRBV20-1; j_gene: TRBJ2-1; d_gene: TRBD2; len: 21; abundance: many